Below, 18 T cell receptor beta chains from the same sample are listed, as sequenced in a study of graft-versus-host responses after intestinal transplantation. Repertoires were generated with immunoSEQ multiplex PCR, while TCRdb's copy carries only in-frame clones and drops some. The table records 90,000 to 150,000 clones, approximately 95% of them present only once. Their antigens remain unidentified. The sequences come from unstimulated CD4+ T cells sorted from spleen or lymph node cells, collected before intestinal transplant. The receptors originated from a human donor who received an intestinal transplant.

This clone is a singleton in its sample. V usage is TRBV30 and J usage is TRBJ2-1; a possible D gene is TRBD1 (6 bases). V lost 4 bases to trimming and J lost 7 bases, with 20 bases between them. The CDR3 totals 15 residues. The V gene's germline CDR1 is GTSNPN and CDR2 SVGIG (reference sequence). CDR3 region: CAWKGGRGPLNEQFF. The CDR3 DNA is TGTGCCTGGAAGGGTGGCAGGGGTCCCCTAAATGAGCAGTTCTTC.

The chain recombines TRBV9 with TRBJ2-7, with a tentative D call TRBD1 (6 bases). The CDR3 has 14 residues. The germline V gene encodes CDR1 SGDLS and CDR2 YYNGEE. The V end lost 4 bases, the J end lost 5 bases, and 16 bases lay between the germline ends. The CDR3 nucleotides read TGTGCCAGCAGCCCCCGGGGACAAACGAACGAGCAGTACTTC. Its translation: CASSPRGQTNEQYF.

This sequence joins TRBV6-1 and TRBJ1-1; possible D gene TRBD1, 6 bases. The V and J ends lost 1 base and 8 bases respectively, with 11 bases between them. The CDR3 has 13 residues. Germline-derived CDR1 and CDR2 are MNHNS and SASEGT. CDR3 region: CASSEDRAREAFF. CDR3 DNA: TGTGCCAGCAGTGAAGACAGGGCCCGAGAAGCTTTCTTT.

J is TRBJ2-5 and V is TRBV9, with 7 bases lining up with TRBD1. The CDR3 totals 15 residues. The trim removed 0 bases at V and 4 bases at J, leaving 6 bases unmatched. Germline V gene sequence: CDR1 SGDLS, CDR2 YYNGEE. CDR3: CASSVEGARGETQYF. CDR3 bases: TGTGCCAGCAGCGTAGAGGGGGCTCGGGGAGAGACCCAGTACTTC.

This clone was picked up one time. V usage is TRBV19 and J usage is TRBJ2-7; D gene ambiguous. V lost 0 bases to trimming and J lost 5 bases, with 8 bases between them. CDR1 is LNHDA, CDR2 SQIVND, per germline (reference sequence). CDR3 length: 13 amino acids. The CDR3 is CASSIDLTHEQYF. DNA of the CDR3: TGTGCCAGTAGTATAGATTTGACGCACGAGCAGTACTTC.

The chain employs TRBV10-3 and TRBJ1-3; the D gene is possibly TRBD1 (6 bases). CDR3 length equals 13 residues. Trimming pared 6 bases from V and 3 bases from J, leaving 9 bases between. Germline loops: CDR1 ENHRY, CDR2 SYGVKD. The CDR3 protein is CAIRGGNGNTIYF. CDR3 DNA sequence: TGTGCCATCAGAGGGGGAAATGGAAACACCATATATTTT.

The V gene is TRBV10-3, the J gene TRBJ2-2, with 13 bases fitting TRBD2. The CDR3 covers 18 residues. V was clipped by 1 base and J by 4 bases; unmatched bases: 6. Germline-derived CDR1 and CDR2 are ENHRY and SYGVKD. CDR3 loop: CAISEFTSGRAGTGELFF. CDR3 DNA: TGTGCCATCAGTGAGTTTACTAGCGGGAGGGCCGGCACCGGGGAGCTGTTTTTT.

The V call is TRBV5-1, the J call TRBJ2-5; either TRBD1 or TRBD2 may supply D (6 bases each). Germline CDR1 is SGHRS and CDR2 is YFSETQ. There are 13 residues in the CDR3. Trimming stripped 3 bases from V and 11 bases from J, with 17 bases between. The CDR3 DNA sequence: TGCGCCAGCAGCTCGGACCGAAGGGGGGAGCAGTACTTC. It is translated as CASSSDRRGEQYF.

The chain links TRBV18 to TRBJ1-4, with 9 nucleotides matching TRBD1. The CDR3 is 14 amino acids. Germline CDR1 and CDR2: KGHSH and LQKENI. With V trimmed by 5 bases and J by 6 bases, 4 bases remained unmatched. CDR3 amino acids: CASSDYRGHEKLFF. The CDR3 bases are TGTGCCAGCTCAGATTACAGGGGGCATGAAAAACTGTTTTTT. Supplemented by reference TRBV18 and TRBJ1-4, the full variable domain reads NAGVMQNPRHLVRRRGQEARLRCSPMKGHSHVYWYRQLPEEGLKFMVYLQKENIIDESGMPKERFSAEFPKEGPSILRIQQVVRGDSAAYFCASSDYRGHEKLFFGSGTQLSVL.

J is TRBJ2-7 and V is TRBV9, with 8 bases that match TRBD2. The V and J ends lost 0 bases and 4 bases, in that order; junction bases with no gene match: 12. Germline V gene lookup returns CDR1 SGDLS and CDR2 YYNGEE. The CDR3 loop spans 17 amino acids. The CDR3 here is CASSVDGRGTRGYEQYF. Here the CDR3 DNA reads TGTGCCAGCAGCGTAGACGGCCGTGGGACTAGGGGGTACGAGCAGTACTTC.

The chain recombines TRBV9 with TRBJ2-7; D possibly matches TRBD1 or TRBD2 (7 bases each). Germline CDR1 and CDR2: SGDLS and YYNGEE. Between the trimmed V and J ends, which lost 4 bases and 3 bases, there was a span of 26 bases. CDR3 length equals 18 residues. For the CDR3, the DNA is TGTGCCAGCAGCTCCCAAGGGGGGAGGGGGGCAGGGGGCTACGAGCAGTACTTC. It codes for CASSSQGGRGAGGYEQYF. The whole variable domain, remainder taken from reference TRBV9 and TRBJ2-7, is DSGVTQTPKHLITATGQRVTLRCSPRSGDLSVYWYQQSLDQGLQFLIQYYNGEERAKGNILERFSAQQFPDLHSELNLSSLELGDSALYFCASSSQGGRGAGGYEQYFGPGTRLTVT.

The chain employs TRBV28 and TRBJ2-6, with D unclear. Trimming cost V 6 bases and J 0 bases, with 12 bases left between them. Germline lookup yields CDR1 MDHEN and CDR2 SYDVKM. The CDR3 spans 16 residues. CDR3 loop: CASSVPGASGANVLTF. Here the CDR3 DNA reads TGTGCCAGCAGCGTCCCCGGCGCCTCTGGGGCCAACGTCCTGACTTTC. Looking up the rest from reference TRBV28 and TRBJ2-6 gives the full variable domain: DVKVTQSSRYLVKRTGEKVFLECVQDMDHENMFWYRQDPGLGLRLIYFSYDVKMKEKGDIPEGYSVSREKKERFSLILESASTNQTSMYLCASSVPGASGANVLTFGAGSRLTVL.

The V gene is TRBV28, the J gene TRBJ1-2; TRBD1 aligns across 8 bases. With V trimmed by 6 bases and J by 6 bases, 12 bases remained unmatched. This CDR3 has 15 residues. Looked up from germline, CDR1 is MDHEN and CDR2 is SYDVKM. CDR3 bases: TGTGCCAGCAGGGGACAGGCCTTGCGACTCCATGGCTACACCTTC. Its protein product is CASRGQALRLHGYTF.

The J gene is TRBJ2-1, the V gene TRBV27; 10 nucleotides align to TRBD1. Germline values: CDR1 MNHEY, CDR2 SMNVEV (reference sequence). J was trimmed by 8 bases and V by 7 bases; bases with no gene match: 8. The CDR3 is 14 amino acids. The CDR3 DNA is TGTGCCAGCACCAGAATGGGACAGGGGCATGAGCAGTTCTTC. Translating gives CASTRMGQGHEQFF.

This clone occurred once. This chain uses TRBV5-1 with TRBJ2-5; 9 nucleotides match TRBD2. The germline V gene encodes CDR1 SGHRS and CDR2 YFSETQ. The V and J ends lost 0 bases and 1 base, in that order; junction bases with no gene match: 10. The CDR3 has 18 residues. This chain's CDR3 is CASSLAGLASGVQETQYF. CDR3 DNA: TGCGCCAGCAGCTTGGCCGGATTGGCTAGCGGGGTCCAAGAGACCCAGTACTTC. The full variable domain, with the rest looked up from reference TRBV5-1 and TRBJ2-5, is KAGVTQTPRYLIKTRGQQVTLSCSPISGHRSVSWYQQTPGQGLQFLFEYFSETQRNKGNFPGRFSGRQFSNSRSEMNVSTLELGDSALYLCASSLAGLASGVQETQYFGPGTRLLVL.

The chain employs TRBV28 and TRBJ1-1, with D possibly being TRBD1 (5 bases). V lost 3 bases to trimming and J lost 3 bases, with 17 bases between them. The CDR3 consists of 16 residues. Germline CDR1 MDHEN, CDR2 SYDVKM. CDR3 residues: CASSFGPPLGDTEAFF. Written as DNA, the CDR3 is TGTGCCAGCAGTTTCGGACCCCCTTTAGGGGACACTGAAGCTTTCTTT. Drawing the rest from reference TRBV28 and TRBJ1-1, the complete variable domain is DVKVTQSSRYLVKRTGEKVFLECVQDMDHENMFWYRQDPGLGLRLIYFSYDVKMKEKGDIPEGYSVSREKKERFSLILESASTNQTSMYLCASSFGPPLGDTEAFFGQGTRLTVV.

V gene TRBV28 combines with J gene TRBJ1-2; tentatively, D is TRBD1 (5 bases). The V gene's germline CDR1 is MDHEN and CDR2 SYDVKM. V shed 5 bases and J shed 7 bases, with 17 bases lying between them. The CDR3 is 14 amino acids. Here the CDR3 reads CASSPWDPGSGYTF. The CDR3 DNA follows: TGTGCCAGCAGTCCATGGGACCCCGGTAGTGGCTACACCTTC.

The V call is TRBV7-9, the J call TRBJ1-2; D is unclear. The length of the CDR3 is 16 residues. Germline-derived CDR1 and CDR2 are SEHNR and FQNEAQ (reference sequence). Trimming shortened V by 4 bases and J by 6 bases, and 21 bases separated the two germline ends. The CDR3 loop reads CASSSSSIWGINGYTF. In nucleotides, the CDR3 is TGTGCCAGCAGCTCCTCCTCGATATGGGGTATTAATGGCTACACCTTC.